The TCR beta chain described here comes from a study of identical twins listed by TCRdb under 2016. Some background on the complete study: TCR alpha and beta repertoires from monozygotic twins, unrelated adults of various ages and cord blood were deep-sequenced to test whether fetal clonotypes persist. To rule out contamination, the twin experiments were replicated at different times with different library preparation protocols.

V was cut back by 5 bases and J by 8 bases, leaving a gap of 21 bases between them. The CDR3 covers 15 residues, taking in both the cysteine and the phenylalanine. Only the CDR3 portion is preserved as DNA: 45 bases, with reading frame beginning at the first base. CDR1 and CDR2, looked up from the germline V gene (reference sequence), are SEHNR and FQNEAQ. All donors were healthy Caucasians. The twin cohort consisted of three pairs of female monozygotic twins, all aged about 18 to 29 years. Miltenyi CD45RO+ enrichment and human naive T-cell isolation kits were used to isolate memory (CD45RO+) and naive T cells from PBMC. This clonotype was detected a few times. Its antigen remains undetermined. Per-nucleotide qualities are absent, and no much larger clonotype sits a single base away. Beyond this particular receptor, the publication reports: Compared with coincidental sharing between unrelated individuals, an excess of low generation-probability sequences was observed among out-of-frame TCR alpha sequences shared between twins. In monozygotic twins, recombination models systematically underestimated out-of-frame TCR alpha sharing, but the models matched the sharing seen between unrelated individuals. Abundant cord blood beta clonotypes had fewer insertions, young adult naive repertoires showed a similar but weaker trend, and memory repertoires showed no such trend. Invariant T cells such as MAIT and iNKT could partly confound zero-insertion analyses, though diverse VJ usage argued against this for most clonotypes. The excess sharing between twins in beta out-of-frame sequences was weaker because fewer shared sequences reduced the signal-to-noise ratio. Because the same donors could not be followed over many years, the conclusions relied on cross-sectional statistical analysis.

Libraries came from 5' RACE. The sequencer listed for this sample is Illumina HiSeq 2000. A universal primer binding site was added through template switching, and the final cDNA carried a unique molecular identifier so that TCR cDNA molecules could be counted accurately. Specific primers in the conserved constant-segment region were used to synthesize first-strand cDNA for the TCR alpha and beta chains. To control for contamination, each cDNA library was double barcoded with a SMART-Mk sample barcode plus Illumina barcodes. TruSeq adapter sequences and Illumina sample barcodes were added in two successive PCR steps. The Illumina HiSeq platform was used with custom primers to sequence TCR alpha and beta cDNA libraries. Concerning the study's data processing: Raw reads were processed with MiGEC to extract unique molecular identifiers, and MiXCR was used to determine CDR3 positions. Recombination models were inferred per individual with the repgenHMM and IGoR tools using an EM algorithm. Shared clonotype analysis was performed with the tcR package in R, normalizing sharing by the product of cloneset sizes. To study raw recombination without the effects of thymic and clonal selection, out-of-frame nonproductive sequences were analyzed. Using fastp at Q25 and MiXCR, TCRdb reprocessed the public reads and kept productive beta chains. One record per CDR3 amino acid sequence lists the most common genes and DNA. The V and J calls reflect TCRdb's pipeline rather than the authors' work. A total of 310,000 or so distinct CDR3 sequences appear in this sample, approximately 8.5% of them only once. The leading ten clones occupy around 2.1% of the sample.

These data were also filed under a second study, of yellow fever vaccine responses in identical twins. As the second paper documents: According to the authors, the vaccine-induced T cell response in identical twins seemed to be partly convergent and partly specific to each individual. Focusing on identical twins, the study followed the T cell clones that responded to the vaccine, and did so with precision.

The sequenced sample was memory (CD45RO+) T cells sorted from blood. What the cell subset or site label conveys for this sample: CD45RO+ enriched T cells. This receptor was obtained from a woman aged 18-29 years in good health. The rearrangement joined TRBV7-9 to TRBJ1-2; the D gene is not confidently resolved. The nucleotides are TGTGCCAGCAGCCCTTTGACCGAAACCATCGGAGGCTACACCTTC. This yields the protein CASSPLTETIGGYTF. With the rest looked up from the reference TRBV7-9 and TRBJ1-2 genes rather than sequenced, the full variable domain is DTGVSQNPRHKITKRGQNVTFRCDPISEHNRLYWYRQTLGQGPEFLTYFQNEAQLEKSRLLSDRFSAERPKGSFSTLEIQRTEQGDSAMYLCASSPLTETIGGYTFGSGTRLTVV.